These T cell receptor beta chains were read from a single sample in a study of cytomegalovirus exposure and HLA in healthy donors. Measured with immunoSEQ multiplex PCR; TCRdb has only the in-frame clones, and not every one. The data show 180,000 or so clones, with 75% to 85% seen just once and 5.5% to 7% held by the top ten. Specimen: PBMCs. These receptors were taken from a woman between 50 and 59 years old in good health and CMV-seropositive. Both conserved end residues are part of each CDR3. Each record gives: D gene, J gene, clone size, V gene, CDR3 protein, CDR3 DNA. A D gene is named only where the DNA matches it firmly. The listing skips clone size in some rows; elsewhere it reads once, few, many or a size class.

D: TRBD1
J: TRBJ1-2
size: .
V: TRBV10-3
CDR3: CAISESGDRGSYGYTF
DNA: TGTGCCATCAGTGAGTCTGGGGACAGGGGCAGCTATGGCTACACCTTC

D: .
J: TRBJ1-1
size: .
V: TRBV28
CDR3: CASSLTGPNTEAFF
DNA: TGTGCCAGCAGTTTGACAGGACCGAACACTGAAGCTTTCTTT

D: .
J: TRBJ1-1
size: .
V: TRBV9
CDR3: CASSVGLSGQNTEAFF
DNA: TGTGCCAGCAGCGTAGGCTTAAGTGGGCAGAACACTGAAGCTTTCTTT

D: .
J: TRBJ1-1
size: few
V: TRBV2
CDR3: CASWGGGARTEAFF
DNA: TGTGCCAGCTGGGGAGGAGGGGCCAGGACTGAAGCTTTCTTT

D: TRBD2
J: TRBJ2-3
size: once
V: TRBV4-1
CDR3: CASSRATSWTDTQYF
DNA: TGCGCCAGCAGCCGGGCGACTAGCTGGACAGATACGCAGTATTTT

D: TRBD2
J: TRBJ2-1
size: .
V: TRBV7-9
CDR3: CASSLAVAGDHNEQFF
DNA: TGTGCCAGCAGCTTAGCGGTAGCGGGAGACCACAATGAGCAGTTCTTC

D: .
J: TRBJ1-2
size: .
V: TRBV6-1
CDR3: CASSEGGSNYGYTF
DNA: TGTGCCAGCAGTGAAGGTGGCTCTAACTATGGCTACACCTTC

D: TRBD1
J: TRBJ2-2
size: .
V: TRBV5-8
CDR3: CASSPGQGNGELFF
DNA: TGTGCCAGCAGCCCGGGACAGGGGAACGGGGAGCTGTTTTTT

D: .
J: TRBJ2-1
size: .
V: TRBV5-5
CDR3: CASSLFGLPGNEQFF
DNA: TGTGCCAGCAGCTTGTTCGGACTCCCGGGCAATGAGCAGTTCTTC

D: TRBD2
J: TRBJ2-7
size: .
V: TRBV10-3
CDR3: CATAPLAGAYEQYF
DNA: TGTGCCACCGCACCACTAGCGGGTGCCTACGAGCAGTACTTC

D: TRBD1
J: TRBJ2-5
size: .
V: TRBV6-1
CDR3: CASSVGQGYGETQYF
DNA: TGTGCCAGCAGTGTGGGACAGGGTTATGGAGAGACCCAGTACTTC

D: .
J: TRBJ1-2
size: .
V: TRBV9
CDR3: CASSVEGVGHYGYTF
DNA: TGTGCCAGCAGCGTAGAGGGGGTAGGCCACTATGGCTACACCTTC

D: TRBD1
J: TRBJ1-1
size: .
V: TRBV19
CDR3: CASSIGQGAEAFF
DNA: TGTGCCAGTAGTATTGGGCAGGGGGCTGAAGCTTTCTTT

D: TRBD1
J: TRBJ2-7
size: .
V: TRBV5-4
CDR3: CASSLRTGSNEQYF
DNA: TGTGCCAGCAGCCTACGGACAGGGAGCAACGAGCAGTACTTC

D: .
J: TRBJ2-1
size: .
V: TRBV2
CDR3: CASSEIGQATAHNEQFF
DNA: TGTGCCAGCAGTGAGATAGGCCAGGCCACCGCCCACAATGAGCAGTTCTTC

D: .
J: TRBJ1-2
size: .
V: TRBV19
CDR3: CASRERGAGGYTF
DNA: TGTGCCAGTCGAGAGCGGGGGGCGGGTGGCTACACCTTC

D: TRBD2
J: TRBJ2-1
size: few
V: TRBV28
CDR3: CASSFGTSGRNEQFF
DNA: TGTGCCAGCAGTTTTGGGACTAGCGGGAGAAATGAGCAGTTCTTC

D: TRBD1
J: TRBJ2-7
size: few
V: TRBV7-9
CDR3: CASRSGTGGEEQYF
DNA: TGTGCCAGCAGATCCGGGACAGGGGGCGAAGAGCAGTACTTC

D: .
J: TRBJ1-5
size: .
V: TRBV7-8
CDR3: CASSREDSNQPQHF
DNA: TGTGCCAGCAGCCGGGAGGATAGCAATCAGCCCCAGCATTTT

D: .
J: TRBJ1-1
size: .
V: TRBV6-1
CDR3: CASILRAGSEAFF
DNA: TGTGCCAGCATTCTAAGGGCGGGATCTGAAGCTTTCTTT

D: .
J: TRBJ1-3
size: .
V: TRBV28
CDR3: CASSLSQGWNTIYF
DNA: TGTGCCAGCAGTCTGTCCCAGGGGTGGAACACCATATATTTT

D: .
J: TRBJ2-7
size: once
V: TRBV6-6
CDR3: CASSSSSYEQYF
DNA: TGTGCCAGCAGTTCCAGCTCCTACGAGCAGTACTTC

D: TRBD2
J: TRBJ2-1
size: .
V: TRBV2
CDR3: CASSPTSGGANEQFF
DNA: TGTGCCAGCAGCCCTACTAGCGGGGGGGCCAATGAGCAGTTCTTC

D: .
J: TRBJ1-3
size: .
V: TRBV6-5
CDR3: CASSLFQGSSGNTIYF
DNA: TGTGCCAGCAGTTTATTCCAGGGGAGCTCTGGAAACACCATATATTTT